This is a list of T cell receptor beta chains from one sample in a study of OX40 agonist ivuxolimab in advanced cancers. Produced via immunoSEQ multiplex PCR; TCRdb's table is partial and in-frame only. The sample gives tens of thousands of clones, 91% of which show up once; roughly 2.6% is in the top ten. The sample in question was CD4+ or CD8+ T cells sorted from blood, obtained in a trial of the OX40 agonist ivuxolimab. These receptors were obtained from an adult with an advanced solid tumor such as melanoma, head and neck, liver or kidney cancer. Both conserved end residues are part of each CDR3. Each record gives: CDR3 length, J gene, D gene, clone size, V gene, CDR3 protein, CDR3 DNA. The D gene is left open where the match is weak. The listing skips clone size in some rows; elsewhere it reads once, few, many or a size class.

>14|TRBJ1-4|-|-|TRBV19
CASSIGGTNEKLFF
TGTGCCAGTAGTATAGGGGGCACTAATGAAAAACTGTTTTTT
>15|TRBJ1-2|-|-|TRBV10-3
CAISGGGRASYGYTF
TGTGCCATCAGTGGCGGGGGCCGGGCTTCTTATGGCTACACCTTC
>16|TRBJ1-2|TRBD1|once|TRBV11-2
CASSPTGTGGLNGYTF
TGTGCCAGCAGCCCTACCGGGACAGGGGGTCTCAATGGCTACACCTTC
>14|TRBJ2-2|-|-|TRBV9
CASSVQRSTGELFF
TGTGCCAGCAGCGTACAGCGGAGCACCGGGGAGCTGTTTTTT
>16|TRBJ2-2|-|-|TRBV5-4
CASSQEGGGNTGELFF
TGTGCCAGCAGCCAAGAAGGAGGGGGCAACACCGGGGAGCTGTTTTTT
>15|TRBJ1-3|-|-|TRBV5-8
CASSPGRNSGNTIYF
TGTGCCAGCAGCCCGGGACGGAACTCTGGAAACACCATATATTTT
>12|TRBJ1-1|-|-|TRBV6-5
CASRAPGSEAFF
TGTGCCAGCAGAGCCCCCGGGAGTGAAGCTTTCTTT
>14|TRBJ2-3|-|-|TRBV6-1
CASSEAPVIDTQYF
TGTGCCAGCAGTGAAGCCCCTGTGATCGATACGCAGTATTTT
>17|TRBJ2-7|TRBD2|-|TRBV5-5
CASSLASGLAGSYEQYF
TGTGCCAGCAGCTTGGCCAGCGGACTAGCGGGGTCCTACGAGCAGTACTTC
>13|TRBJ1-2|TRBD1|-|TRBV28
CASSLPGGNGYTF
TGTGCCAGCAGTTTACCAGGGGGCAATGGCTACACCTTC
>15|TRBJ2-3|TRBD1|-|TRBV11-3
CASSNTGGETDTQYF
TGTGCCAGCAGTAATACAGGGGGCGAGACAGATACGCAGTATTTT
>14|TRBJ2-7|-|-|TRBV5-6
CASSPTQGPYEQYF
TGTGCCAGCAGCCCTACCCAGGGGCCCTACGAGCAGTACTTC
>15|TRBJ2-1|TRBD1|-|TRBV7-8
CASSRRTGKPNEQFF
TGTGCCAGCAGCCGGCGGACAGGCAAACCCAATGAGCAGTTCTTC
>15|TRBJ1-2|TRBD1|-|TRBV7-2
CASSPQSGGAGGYTF
TGTGCCAGCAGCCCACAGTCAGGGGGCGCGGGTGGCTACACCTTC
>14|TRBJ2-7|-|-|TRBV5-8
CASKRPGQSYEQYF
TGTGCCAGCAAGCGCCCGGGACAAAGTTACGAGCAGTACTTC
>16|TRBJ2-2|-|once|TRBV5-1
CASSLVKGPNTGELFF
TGCGCCAGCAGCTTGGTGAAGGGGCCGAACACCGGGGAGCTGTTTTTT
>13|TRBJ2-3|TRBD2|-|TRBV29-1
CSVAALAGDTQYF
TGCAGCGTTGCTGCCCTAGCGGGAGATACGCAGTATTTT
>14|TRBJ1-1|-|-|TRBV4-1
CASSQATINTEAFF
TGCGCCAGCAGCCAAGCCACCATAAACACTGAAGCTTTCTTT
>14|TRBJ2-4|-|-|TRBV15
CATSRDRAANIQYF
TGTGCCACCAGCAGAGATAGGGCAGCAAACATTCAGTACTTC
>17|TRBJ2-1|-|once|TRBV11-2
CASSLVLRSGVYNEQFF
TGTGCCAGCAGCTTAGTTCTCCGCTCTGGGGTCTACAATGAGCAGTTCTTC
>16|TRBJ2-3|TRBD2|-|TRBV7-3
CASSPYAGGYTDTQYF
TGTGCCAGCAGCCCGTATGCGGGAGGATACACAGATACGCAGTATTTT
>17|TRBJ2-3|TRBD2|once|TRBV19
CASSISGLAGSADTQYF
TGTGCCAGTAGTATTTCGGGACTAGCGGGTTCGGCGGATACGCAGTATTTT
>16|TRBJ2-2|-|-|TRBV2
CASSEAWYSNTGELFF
TGTGCCAGCAGTGAAGCGTGGTACAGCAACACCGGGGAGCTGTTTTTT
>15|TRBJ2-1|-|-|TRBV18
CASSPSGLAINEQFF
TGTGCCAGCTCACCTTCGGGGCTAGCGATCAATGAGCAGTTCTTC
>14|TRBJ2-1|TRBD2|-|TRBV6-5
CATRKGLDYNEQFF
TGTGCCACTAGAAAGGGACTAGATTACAATGAGCAGTTCTTC
>14|TRBJ2-1|TRBD1|-|TRBV5-1
CASSLGQGNNEQFF
TGCGCCAGCAGCTTGGGACAGGGGAACAATGAGCAGTTCTTC
>14|TRBJ2-2|-|-|TRBV27
CASKKLANTGELFF
TGTGCCAGCAAAAAGCTAGCGAACACCGGGGAGCTGTTTTTT
>16|TRBJ2-5|TRBD2|-|TRBV9
CASSLGLAGLQETQYF
TGTGCCAGCAGCTTGGGACTAGCGGGCCTCCAAGAGACCCAGTACTTC
>12|TRBJ2-3|-|-|TRBV7-2
CASSVDTDTQYF
TGTGCCAGCAGCGTAGACACAGATACGCAGTATTTT
>12|TRBJ2-7|TRBD1|-|TRBV7-9
CASSQRQGEQYF
TGTGCCAGCAGCCAGAGACAGGGCGAGCAGTACTTC
>14|TRBJ1-4|-|-|TRBV5-4
CASSPWEANEKLFF
TGTGCCAGCAGCCCCTGGGAGGCGAATGAAAAACTGTTTTTT
>13|TRBJ2-2|TRBD2|once|TRBV7-9
CASSKGLATELFF
TGTGCCAGCAGCAAAGGACTAGCTACAGAGCTGTTTTTT
>19|TRBJ2-6|-|-|TRBV10-3
CAISQTLRGINSGANVLTF
TGTGCCATCAGTCAAACCCTAAGGGGTATAAACTCTGGGGCCAACGTCCTGACTTTC
>12|TRBJ2-3|-|-|TRBV30
CAWETGSWTQYF
TGTGCCTGGGAGACAGGAAGCTGGACGCAGTATTTT
>15|TRBJ2-7|-|-|TRBV2
CASSERGTDVYEQYF
TGTGCCAGCAGTGAGCGGGGGACAGACGTCTACGAGCAGTACTTC
>16|TRBJ2-1|TRBD2|-|TRBV28
CASSGGSGGSYNEQFF
TGTGCCAGCAGTGGGGGGAGCGGGGGCTCCTACAATGAGCAGTTCTTC
>15|TRBJ1-5|-|-|TRBV19
CASSMSRQGGQPQHF
TGTGCCAGTAGTATGTCTCGGCAGGGTGGACAGCCCCAGCATTTT
>12|TRBJ2-5|-|-|TRBV30
CAWAQGGGAQYF
TGTGCCTGGGCCCAGGGGGGGGGCGCCCAGTACTTC
>13|TRBJ1-1|-|-|TRBV9
CASSSRGWTEAFF
TGTGCCAGCAGCTCAAGGGGGTGGACTGAAGCTTTCTTT
>16|TRBJ1-1|-|-|TRBV28
CAITLPPWTANTEAFF
TGTGCCATCACGCTACCGCCTTGGACAGCGAACACTGAAGCTTTCTTT
>13|TRBJ1-5|-|few|TRBV10-3
CAISESLLRPQHF
TGTGCCATCAGTGAGTCGTTACTCCGACCCCAGCATTTT
>15|TRBJ2-5|TRBD1|once|TRBV18
CASSPLQGPQETQYF
TGTGCCAGCTCACCCTTACAGGGGCCCCAAGAGACCCAGTACTTC
>18|TRBJ2-6|TRBD1|-|TRBV6-1
CASSEWGQGRPGANVLTF
TGTGCCAGCAGTGAGTGGGGACAGGGTAGGCCTGGGGCCAACGTCCTGACTTTC
>12|TRBJ2-5|-|-|TRBV10-3
CAISWDALGQYF
TGTGCCATCAGTTGGGACGCCCTGGGCCAGTACTTC
>12|TRBJ2-5|-|-|TRBV2
CASSDMDETQYF
TGTGCCAGCAGTGATATGGATGAGACCCAGTACTTC
>13|TRBJ1-5|-|-|TRBV30
CAWSGTRGQPQHF
TGTGCCTGGAGTGGGACACGGGGTCAGCCCCAGCATTTT